The clone carrying this T cell receptor beta chain was found many times. What it recognizes is unknown. TCR beta CDR3 regions were amplified from RNA. The primer set for the first-round RT-PCR of the TCR CDR3 was HTBI. TCRdb reprocessed the multiplex PCR reads via MiXCR and lists one record per CDR3 protein. Of about 640,000 distinct CDR3 sequences listed, about 14% are singletons. The data were obtained in a study of T cells in Graves' hyperthyroidism and ophthalmopathy. Whole-study context: Peripheral blood draws took place at initial diagnosis, ahead of any treatment.

Findings of the study overall: Among thyroid clonotypes expanded above 0.001, most also appeared in blood.

The CDR3 is made up of 13 amino acids. The V gene's germline CDR1 is GTSNPN and CDR2 SVGIG (reference sequence). V lost 0 bases, J lost 9 bases, and 12 bases lay in between. The chain uses TRBV30 and TRBJ2-1; a weak D match, TRBD2 (5 bases). The sequenced sample was blood. The TCR originated in a woman aged 45-60 years with Graves' ophthalmopathy. CDR3 nucleotides: TGTGCCTGGAGTGTAATGGGGAGTGGTGAGCAGTTCTTC. Amino acid sequence: CAWSVMGSGEQFF.